The source of this T cell receptor beta chain is a study of response to subunit inactivated influenza vaccine. TCRdb used MiXCR to reprocess the RT-PCR reads, holding one entry per CDR3 protein. Of around 850,000 distinct CDR3 sequences in the sample, around 18% were seen once. General study results and limits: With each seasonal influenza vaccination, the authors suggested, few new T cells are recruited.

A word on this clonotype: Its antigen is unidentified.

The receptor was derived from a man aged 50 to 60 who received an inactivated influenza vaccine. Sequencing was performed on PBMCs from blood, taken around 5 days after vaccination.

CDR3 nucleotide sequence: TGTGCCACCAGTGATCGACAGGGGCCGAGCAATCAGCCCCAGCATTTT. The encoded protein is CATSDRQGPSNQPQHF. The chain carries TRBV24-1 and TRBJ1-5; 8 bases align to TRBD1. Germline V gene sequence: CDR1 KGHDR, CDR2 SFDVKD. The CDR3 contains 16 residues. Losses at the gene ends were 3 bases for V and 1 base for J; bases not matched to a gene: 4.